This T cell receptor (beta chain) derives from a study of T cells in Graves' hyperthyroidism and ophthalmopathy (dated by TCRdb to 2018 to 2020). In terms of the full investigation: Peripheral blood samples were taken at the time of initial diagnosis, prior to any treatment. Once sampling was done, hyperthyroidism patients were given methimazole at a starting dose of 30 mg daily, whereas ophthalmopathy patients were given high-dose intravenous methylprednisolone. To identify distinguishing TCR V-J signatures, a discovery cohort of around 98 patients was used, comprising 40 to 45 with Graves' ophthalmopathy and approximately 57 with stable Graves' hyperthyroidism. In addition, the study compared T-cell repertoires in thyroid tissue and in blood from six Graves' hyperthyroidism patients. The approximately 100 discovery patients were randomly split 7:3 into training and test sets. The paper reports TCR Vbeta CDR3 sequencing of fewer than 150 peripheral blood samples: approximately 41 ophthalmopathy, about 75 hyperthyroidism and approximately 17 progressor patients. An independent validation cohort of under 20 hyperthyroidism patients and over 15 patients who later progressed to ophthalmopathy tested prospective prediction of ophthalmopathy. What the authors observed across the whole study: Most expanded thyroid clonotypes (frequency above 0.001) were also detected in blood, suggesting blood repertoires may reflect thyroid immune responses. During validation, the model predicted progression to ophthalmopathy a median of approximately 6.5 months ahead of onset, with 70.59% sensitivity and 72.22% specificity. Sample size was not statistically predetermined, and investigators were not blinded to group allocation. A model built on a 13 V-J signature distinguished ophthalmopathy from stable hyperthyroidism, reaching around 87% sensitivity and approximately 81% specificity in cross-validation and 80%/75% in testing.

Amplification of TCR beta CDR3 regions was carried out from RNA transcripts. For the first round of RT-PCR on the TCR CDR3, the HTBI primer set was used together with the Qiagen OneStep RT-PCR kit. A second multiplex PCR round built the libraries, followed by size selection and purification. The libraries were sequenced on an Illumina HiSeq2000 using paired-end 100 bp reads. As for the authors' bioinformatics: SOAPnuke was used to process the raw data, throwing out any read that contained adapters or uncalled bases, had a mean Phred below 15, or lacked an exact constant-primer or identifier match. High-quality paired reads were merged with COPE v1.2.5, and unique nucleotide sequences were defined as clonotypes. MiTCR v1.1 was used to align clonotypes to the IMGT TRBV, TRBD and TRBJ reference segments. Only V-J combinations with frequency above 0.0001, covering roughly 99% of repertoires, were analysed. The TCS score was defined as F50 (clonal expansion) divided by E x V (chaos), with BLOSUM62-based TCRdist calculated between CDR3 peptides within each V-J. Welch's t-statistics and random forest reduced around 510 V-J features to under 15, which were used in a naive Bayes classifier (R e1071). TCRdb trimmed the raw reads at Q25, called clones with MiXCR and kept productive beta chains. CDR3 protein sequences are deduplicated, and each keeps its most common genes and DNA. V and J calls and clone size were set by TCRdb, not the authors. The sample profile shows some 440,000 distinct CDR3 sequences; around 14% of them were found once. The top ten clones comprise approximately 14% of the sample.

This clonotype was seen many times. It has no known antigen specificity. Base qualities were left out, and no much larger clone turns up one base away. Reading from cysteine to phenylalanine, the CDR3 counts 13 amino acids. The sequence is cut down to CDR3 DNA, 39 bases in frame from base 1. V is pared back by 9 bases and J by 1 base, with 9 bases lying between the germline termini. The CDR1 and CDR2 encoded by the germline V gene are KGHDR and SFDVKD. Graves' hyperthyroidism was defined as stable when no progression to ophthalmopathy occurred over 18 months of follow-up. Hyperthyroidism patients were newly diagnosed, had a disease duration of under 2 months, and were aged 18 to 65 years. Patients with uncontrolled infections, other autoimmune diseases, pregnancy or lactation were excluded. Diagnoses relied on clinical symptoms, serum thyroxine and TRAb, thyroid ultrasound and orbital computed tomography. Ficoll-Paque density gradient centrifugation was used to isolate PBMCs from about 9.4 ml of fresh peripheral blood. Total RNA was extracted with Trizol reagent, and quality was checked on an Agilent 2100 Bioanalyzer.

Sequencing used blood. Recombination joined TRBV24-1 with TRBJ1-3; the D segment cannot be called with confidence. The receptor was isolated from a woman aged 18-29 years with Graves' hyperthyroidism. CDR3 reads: CATQSQSGNTIYF. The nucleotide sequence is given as TGTGCCACCCAGTCACAGTCTGGAAACACCATATATTTT.